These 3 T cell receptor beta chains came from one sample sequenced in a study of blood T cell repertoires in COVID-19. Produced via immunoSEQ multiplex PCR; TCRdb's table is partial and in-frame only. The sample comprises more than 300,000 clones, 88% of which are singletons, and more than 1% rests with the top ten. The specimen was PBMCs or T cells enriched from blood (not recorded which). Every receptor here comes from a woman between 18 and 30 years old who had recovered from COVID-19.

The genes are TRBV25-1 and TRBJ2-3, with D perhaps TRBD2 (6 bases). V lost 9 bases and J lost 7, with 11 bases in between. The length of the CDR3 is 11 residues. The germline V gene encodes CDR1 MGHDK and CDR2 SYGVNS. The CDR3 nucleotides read TGTGCCAGTCGGGACTTTTATACGCAGTATTTT. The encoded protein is CASRDFYTQYF.

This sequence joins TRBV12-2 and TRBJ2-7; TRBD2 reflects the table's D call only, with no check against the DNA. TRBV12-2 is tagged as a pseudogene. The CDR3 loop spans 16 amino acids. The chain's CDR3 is CASRLKGTSGGYEQYF. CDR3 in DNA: TGTGCAAGTCGCTTAAAGGGGACTAGCGGGGGTTACGAGCAGTACTTC.

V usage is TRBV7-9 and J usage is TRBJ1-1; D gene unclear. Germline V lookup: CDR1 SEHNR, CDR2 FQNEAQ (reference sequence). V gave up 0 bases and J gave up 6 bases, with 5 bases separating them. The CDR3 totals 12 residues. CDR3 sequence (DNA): TGTGCCAGCAGCTTAGCCCGGTCTGAAGCTTTCTTT. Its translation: CASSLARSEAFF.